This T cell receptor (beta chain) was identified in a study of blood T cell repertoires in COVID-19. Study overall: Whether acute or convalescent, the COVID-19 samples came from the United States, Italy and Spain. Nucleic acid was either cDNA or gDNA, and it came from T cells, B-cell-depleted T cells, or PBMCs.

The germline V gene has CDR1 SGHVS and CDR2 FQNEAQ. The V end lost 6 bases, the J end lost 3 bases, and 15 bases lay between the germline ends. The CDR3 contains 15 residues. Authors' processing steps: Estimation of nucleated cell counts relied on the amplification of reference gene primers. TCRdb's table, derived via immunoSEQ multiplex PCR, lists solely in-frame clones and lacks some. V and J calls and clone size are as listed in that table; D and trimming were resolved from the DNA. The table includes over 150,000 clones, roughly nine tenths detected once. Sequencing input: peripheral blood. This receptor was obtained from a man between 65 and 80 years old with active or convalescent COVID-19. This sequence joins TRBV7-8 and TRBJ1-5, with TRBD1 as a possible D gene (6 bases). CDR3 bases: TGTGCCAGCAGTCGCCGGGACAACCTCAATCAGCCCCAGCATTTT. Protein: CASSRRDNLNQPQHF.